The clone carrying this T cell receptor beta chain occurred many times. This sample was included in a study of T-cell reconstitution after alpha-beta-depleted transplantation in children. Germline loops: CDR1 SNHLY, CDR2 FYNNEI. The CDR3 is 13 amino acids. Trimming took 5 bases from V and 5 from J, leaving 12 bases between them. TCRbeta library construction was performed incorporating unique molecular identifiers. TCRdb itself ran the PCR reads through MiXCR, one entry per CDR3 protein. The sample has hundreds of thousands of distinct CDR3 sequences; nearly 10% are singletons. The material sequenced was PBMCs from the stem cell graft donor, taken from the stem cell graft. This clonotype was sampled from a human donor who donated a stem cell graft to a child with SCID. The rearrangement joins TRBV2 to TRBJ1-2; D is undetermined. The CDR3 region has the DNA TGTGCCAGCAGTAATTTCGGGAATTATGGCTACACCTTC. The encoded protein is CASSNFGNYGYTF.